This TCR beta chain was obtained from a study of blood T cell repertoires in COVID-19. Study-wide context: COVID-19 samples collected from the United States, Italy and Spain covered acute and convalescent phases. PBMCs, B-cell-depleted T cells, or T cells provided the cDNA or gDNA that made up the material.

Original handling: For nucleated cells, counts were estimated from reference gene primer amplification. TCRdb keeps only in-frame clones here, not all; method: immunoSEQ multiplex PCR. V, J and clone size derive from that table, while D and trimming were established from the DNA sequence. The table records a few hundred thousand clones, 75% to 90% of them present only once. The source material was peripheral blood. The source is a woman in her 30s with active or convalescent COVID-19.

DNA for the CDR3: TGTGCCAGCAGTCCTGGGCTTGGGCTAGCGGGACCTAGCACAGATACGCAGTATTTT. This encodes CASSPGLGLAGPSTDTQYF. This chain uses TRBV6-6 with TRBJ2-3; 9 bases match TRBD2. This CDR3 comprises 19 residues. V gave up 5 bases and J gave up 0 bases; unmatched junction bases: 15. Germline V CDR1 and CDR2: MNHNY, SVGAGI (reference sequence).